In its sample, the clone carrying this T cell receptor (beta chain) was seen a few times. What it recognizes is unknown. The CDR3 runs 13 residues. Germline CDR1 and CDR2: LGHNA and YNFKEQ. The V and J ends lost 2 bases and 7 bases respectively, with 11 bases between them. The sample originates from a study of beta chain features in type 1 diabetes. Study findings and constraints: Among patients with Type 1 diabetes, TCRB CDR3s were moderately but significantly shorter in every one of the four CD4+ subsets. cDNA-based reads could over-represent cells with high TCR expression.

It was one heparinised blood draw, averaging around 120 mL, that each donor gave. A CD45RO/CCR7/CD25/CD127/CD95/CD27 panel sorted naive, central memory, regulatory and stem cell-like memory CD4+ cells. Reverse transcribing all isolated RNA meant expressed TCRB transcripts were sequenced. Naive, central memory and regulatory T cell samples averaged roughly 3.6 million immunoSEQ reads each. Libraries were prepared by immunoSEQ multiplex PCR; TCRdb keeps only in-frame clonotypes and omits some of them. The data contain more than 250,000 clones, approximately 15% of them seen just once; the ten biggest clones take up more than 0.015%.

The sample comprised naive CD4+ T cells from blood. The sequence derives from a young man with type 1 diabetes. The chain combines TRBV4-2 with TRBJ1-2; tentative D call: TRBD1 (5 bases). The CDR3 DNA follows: TGTGCCAGCAGCCAAAGGGGTTTCGGTGGCTACACCTTC. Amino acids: CASSQRGFGGYTF.